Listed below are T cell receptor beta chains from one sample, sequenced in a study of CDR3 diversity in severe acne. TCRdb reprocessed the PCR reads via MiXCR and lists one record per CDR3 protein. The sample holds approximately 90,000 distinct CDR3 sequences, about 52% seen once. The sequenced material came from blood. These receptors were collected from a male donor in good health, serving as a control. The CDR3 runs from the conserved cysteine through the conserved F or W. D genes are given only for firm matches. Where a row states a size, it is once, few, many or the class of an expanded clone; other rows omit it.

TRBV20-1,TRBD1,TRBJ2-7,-,CSASRDRINEQYF,TGCAGTGCTAGCCGGGACAGGATCAACGAGCAGTACTTC
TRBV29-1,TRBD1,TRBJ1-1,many,CSVEGQGNTEAFF,TGCAGCGTTGAGGGACAGGGGAACACTGAAGCTTTCTTT
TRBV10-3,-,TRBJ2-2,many,CATLEGANTGELFF,TGTGCAACCCTAGAGGGGGCGAACACCGGGGAGCTGTTTTTT
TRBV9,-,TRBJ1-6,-,CASSLDVSPLHF,TGTGCCAGCAGTTTGGACGTTTCACCCCTCCACTTT
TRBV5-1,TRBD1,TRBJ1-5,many,CASSIGQGSNQPQHF,TGCGCCAGCAGCATTGGACAGGGGAGCAATCAGCCCCAGCATTTT
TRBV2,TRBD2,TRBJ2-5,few,CASKGGLAIETQYF,TGTGCCAGCAAAGGGGGACTAGCGATAGAGACCCAGTACTTC
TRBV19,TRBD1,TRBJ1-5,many,CASSRTGRMGSNQPQHF,TGTGCCAGTAGCCGGACAGGTAGGATGGGTAGCAATCAGCCCCAGCATTTT
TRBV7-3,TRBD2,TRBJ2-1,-,CASSSGLVGYNEQFF,TGTGCCAGCAGCTCGGGACTAGTGGGCTACAATGAGCAGTTCTTC
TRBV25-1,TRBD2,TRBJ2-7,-,CASRPGRGRTSGYEQYF,TGTGCCAGCAGACCGGGACGGGGAAGGACTAGCGGCTACGAGCAGTACTTC
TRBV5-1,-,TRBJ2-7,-,CASSLASDSYEQYF,TGCGCCAGCAGCTTGGCAAGTGACTCCTACGAGCAGTACTTC
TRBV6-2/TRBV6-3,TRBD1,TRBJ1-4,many,CASRSGQANEKLFF,TGTGCCAGCAGGTCCGGACAGGCAAATGAAAAACTGTTTTTT
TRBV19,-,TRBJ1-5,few,CASRTTGLHQPQHF,TGTGCCAGTCGTACGACAGGCCTTCATCAGCCCCAGCATTTT
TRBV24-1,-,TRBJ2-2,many,CATSDLLENTGELFF,TGTGCCACCAGTGATTTATTGGAGAACACCGGGGAGCTGTTTTTT
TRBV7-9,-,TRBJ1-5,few,CASSTRTAGQPQHF,TGTGCCAGCAGCACTAGGACAGCGGGTCAGCCCCAGCATTTT
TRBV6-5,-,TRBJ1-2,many,CASSYSRQGDGYTF,TGTGCCAGCAGTTACTCTAGGCAAGGGGATGGCTACACCTTC
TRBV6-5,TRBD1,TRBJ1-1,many,CASINRGEAFF,TGTGCCAGCATTAACAGGGGGGAGGCTTTCTTT
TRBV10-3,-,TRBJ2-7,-,CASSYTGTAAYEQYF,TGTGCCAGCAGTTACACCGGGACCGCAGCCTACGAGCAGTACTTC
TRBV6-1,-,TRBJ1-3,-,CASNLEGNTGNTIYF,TGTGCCAGCAATTTGGAAGGGAACACTGGAAACACCATATATTTT
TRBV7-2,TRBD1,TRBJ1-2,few,CATTPGTGGVYGYTF,TGTGCCACTACCCCCGGGACAGGGGGCGTCTATGGCTACACCTTC
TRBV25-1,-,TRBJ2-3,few,CASSASGTHTDTQYF,TGTGCCAGCAGTGCTTCCGGGACCCACACAGATACGCAGTATTTT
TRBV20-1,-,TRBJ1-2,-,CSAPNGLYGYTF,TGCAGTGCTCCAAATGGGCTTTATGGCTACACCTTC
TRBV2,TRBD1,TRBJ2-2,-,CAGNDRVETGELFF,TGTGCCGGAAACGACAGGGTAGAGACCGGGGAGCTGTTTTTT
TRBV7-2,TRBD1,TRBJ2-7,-,CASSAPGQGREQYF,TGTGCCAGCAGCGCCCCCGGACAGGGGAGGGAGCAGTACTTC
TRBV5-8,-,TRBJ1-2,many,CASSLDQRLNYGYTF,TGTGCCAGCAGCTTGGATCAGCGCCTAAACTATGGCTACACCTTC
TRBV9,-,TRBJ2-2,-,CASSVGELFF,TGTGCCAGCAGCGTAGGGGAGCTGTTTTTT
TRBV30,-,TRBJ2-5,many,CAWSVTSQETQYF,TGTGCCTGGAGTGTAACGAGCCAAGAGACCCAGTACTTC
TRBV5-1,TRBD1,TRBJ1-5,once,CASSFGTGATLVGNQPQHF,TGCGCCAGCAGCTTCGGGACAGGGGCGACCCTGGTTGGGAATCAGCCCCAGCATTTT
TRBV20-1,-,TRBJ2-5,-,CSATTGTQYF,TGCAGTGCCACGACAGGGACCCAGTACTTC
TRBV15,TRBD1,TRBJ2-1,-,CATGAGTGNNEQFF,TGTGCCACCGGGGCAGGGACAGGGAACAATGAGCAGTTCTTC
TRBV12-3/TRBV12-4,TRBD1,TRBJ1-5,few,CASSMKDRNQPQHF,TGTGCCAGCAGCATGAAGGACAGGAATCAGCCCCAGCATTTT
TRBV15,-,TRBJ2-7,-,CATSRPDRYEQYF,TGTGCCACCAGCAGACCCGACAGGTACGAGCAGTACTTC
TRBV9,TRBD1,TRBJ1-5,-,CASSVGTGNSQPQHF,TGTGCCAGCAGCGTAGGGACAGGGAACAGTCAGCCCCAGCATTTT
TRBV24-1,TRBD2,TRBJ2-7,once,CATSAVTSGTALYEQYF,TGTGCCACCAGTGCCGTGACTAGCGGGACGGCTCTCTACGAGCAGTACTTC
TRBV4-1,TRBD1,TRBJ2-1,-,CASSPRGGQGADEQFF,TGCGCCAGCAGCCCCCGGGGGGGACAGGGGGCCGATGAGCAGTTCTTC
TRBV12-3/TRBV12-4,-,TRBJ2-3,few,CASRGRGYNEQYF,TGTGCCAGCAGGGGCAGGGGCTACAATGAGCAGTATTTT
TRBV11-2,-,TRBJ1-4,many,CASSSPGSGGNEKLFF,TGTGCCAGCAGCTCCCCTGGTTCAGGTGGGAATGAAAAACTGTTTTTT
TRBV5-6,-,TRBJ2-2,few,CASSLDGSYTGELFF,TGTGCCAGCAGCTTGGACGGCTCCTACACCGGGGAGCTGTTTTTT
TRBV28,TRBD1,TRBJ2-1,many,CASSFEGRGRNEQFF,TGTGCCAGCAGTTTTGAGGGCAGGGGGCGCAATGAGCAGTTCTTC
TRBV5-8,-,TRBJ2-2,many,CASSLTSNTGELFF,TGTGCCAGCAGCTTAACCTCAAACACCGGGGAGCTGTTTTTT